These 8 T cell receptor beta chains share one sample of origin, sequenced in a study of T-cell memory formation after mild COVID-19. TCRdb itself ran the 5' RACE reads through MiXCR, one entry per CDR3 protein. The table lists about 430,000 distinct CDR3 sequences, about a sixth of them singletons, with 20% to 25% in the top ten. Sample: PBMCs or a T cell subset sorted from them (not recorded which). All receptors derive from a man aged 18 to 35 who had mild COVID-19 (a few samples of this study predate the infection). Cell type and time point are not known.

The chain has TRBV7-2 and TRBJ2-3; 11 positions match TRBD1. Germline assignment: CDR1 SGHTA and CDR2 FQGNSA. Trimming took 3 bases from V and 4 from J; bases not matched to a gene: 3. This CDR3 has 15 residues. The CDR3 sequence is CASSLDRGRSDTQYF. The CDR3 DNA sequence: TGTGCCAGCAGCTTGGACAGGGGGCGGTCAGATACGCAGTATTTT.

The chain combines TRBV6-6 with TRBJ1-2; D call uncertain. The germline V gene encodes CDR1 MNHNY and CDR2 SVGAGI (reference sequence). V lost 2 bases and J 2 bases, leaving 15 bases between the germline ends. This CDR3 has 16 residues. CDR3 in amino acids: CASSYLTDGVNYGYTF. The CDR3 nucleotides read TGTGCCAGCAGTTACCTAACCGACGGAGTGAACTATGGCTACACCTTC.

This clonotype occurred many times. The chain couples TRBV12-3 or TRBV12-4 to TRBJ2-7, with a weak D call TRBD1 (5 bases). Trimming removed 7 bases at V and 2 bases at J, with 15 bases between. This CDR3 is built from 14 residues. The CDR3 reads CASTGRRGAYEQYF. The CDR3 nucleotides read TGTGCCAGCACAGGCAGAAGGGGCGCCTACGAGCAGTACTTC.

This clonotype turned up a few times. CDR3 region: CAISPGTEAFF. CDR3 nucleotide sequence: TGTGCCATCAGTCCGGGCACTGAAGCTTTCTTT. The rearrangement links TRBV10-3 to TRBJ1-1; the D is unclear. The CDR3 is made up of 11 amino acids. Trimming took off 5 bases at V and 4 bases at J, with 5 bases between the two ends. The germline gives CDR1 ENHRY, CDR2 SYGVKD.

The CDR3 protein is CASSPVSGPYGYTF. The CDR3, as DNA: TGCGCCAGCAGCCCGGTCAGTGGGCCCTATGGCTACACCTTC. The chain couples TRBV5-1 to TRBJ1-2; D is uncertain. Germline V gives CDR1 SGHRS, CDR2 YFSETQ. Trimming took 4 bases from V and 4 from J, leaving 14 bases between them. The CDR3 has 14 amino acids.

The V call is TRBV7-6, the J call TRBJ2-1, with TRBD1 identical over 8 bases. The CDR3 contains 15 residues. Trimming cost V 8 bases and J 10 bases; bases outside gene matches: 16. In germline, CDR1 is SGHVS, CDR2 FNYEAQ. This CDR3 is CASASPGQGGREQFF. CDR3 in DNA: TGTGCCAGCGCCTCCCCCGGACAGGGAGGAAGGGAGCAGTTCTTC.

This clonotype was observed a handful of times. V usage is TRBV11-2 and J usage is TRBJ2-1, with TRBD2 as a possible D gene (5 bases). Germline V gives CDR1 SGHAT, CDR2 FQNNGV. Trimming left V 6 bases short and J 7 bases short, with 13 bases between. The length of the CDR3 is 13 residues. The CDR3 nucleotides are TGTGCCAGCAGGAGAGGACTTCTTAATGAGCAGTTCTTC. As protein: CASRRGLLNEQFF.

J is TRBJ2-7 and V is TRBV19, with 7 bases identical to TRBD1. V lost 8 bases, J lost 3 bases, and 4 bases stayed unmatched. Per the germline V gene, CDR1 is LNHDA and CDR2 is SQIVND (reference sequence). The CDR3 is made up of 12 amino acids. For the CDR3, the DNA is TGTGCCAGTGGAAACAGGGGCTACGAGCAGTACTTC. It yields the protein CASGNRGYEQYF.